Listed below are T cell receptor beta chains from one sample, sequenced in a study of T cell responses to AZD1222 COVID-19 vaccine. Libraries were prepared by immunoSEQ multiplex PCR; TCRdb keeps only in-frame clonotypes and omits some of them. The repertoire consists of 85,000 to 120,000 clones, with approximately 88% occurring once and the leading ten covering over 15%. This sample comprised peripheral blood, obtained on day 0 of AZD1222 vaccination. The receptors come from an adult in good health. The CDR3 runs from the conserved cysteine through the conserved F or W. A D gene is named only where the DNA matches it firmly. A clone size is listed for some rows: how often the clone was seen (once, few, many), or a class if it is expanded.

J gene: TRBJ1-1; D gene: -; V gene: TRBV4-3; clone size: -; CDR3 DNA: TGCGCCAGCAGCCAATCCCTGAACACTGAAGCTTTCTTT; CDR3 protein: CASSQSLNTEAFF
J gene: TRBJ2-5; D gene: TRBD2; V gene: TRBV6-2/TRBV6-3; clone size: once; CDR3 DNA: TGTGCCAGCAGTTACGTACTAGCGGGTAGGAAAGAGACCCAGTACTTC; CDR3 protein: CASSYVLAGRKETQYF
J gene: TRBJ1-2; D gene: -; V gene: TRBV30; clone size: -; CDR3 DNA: TGTGCCTGGAGTGTAGGGGACACAGGGAGATTTAACTATGGCTACACCTTC; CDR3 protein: CAWSVGDTGRFNYGYTF
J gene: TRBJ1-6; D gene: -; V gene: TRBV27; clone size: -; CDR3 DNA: TGTGCCAGCAGACCGCACGATAGGAGGAGTTCACCCCTCCACTTT; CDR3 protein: CASRPHDRRSSPLHF
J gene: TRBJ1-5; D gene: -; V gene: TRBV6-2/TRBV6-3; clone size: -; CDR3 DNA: TGTGCCAGCAGTTACGGACGGTCCAATCAGCCCCAGCATTTT; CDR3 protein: CASSYGRSNQPQHF
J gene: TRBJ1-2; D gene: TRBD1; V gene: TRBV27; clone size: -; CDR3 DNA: TGTGCCAGCAGTCACCGGGACAGGGGTCGTACCACCTTC; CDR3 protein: CASSHRDRGRTTF
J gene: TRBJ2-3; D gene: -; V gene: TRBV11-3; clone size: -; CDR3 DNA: TGTGCCAGCAGCTTATCACCTCTAGTGGGTACTAGCACAGATACGCAGTATTTT; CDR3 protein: CASSLSPLVGTSTDTQYF
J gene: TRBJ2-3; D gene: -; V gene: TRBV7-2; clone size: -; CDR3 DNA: TGTGCCAGCAGCTTACTCACAGATACGCAGTATTTT; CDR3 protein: CASSLLTDTQYF
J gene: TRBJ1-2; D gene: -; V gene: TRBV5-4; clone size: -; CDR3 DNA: TGTGCCAGCAGCCGATGGGGGGAAGGCTACACCTTC; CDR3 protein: CASSRWGEGYTF
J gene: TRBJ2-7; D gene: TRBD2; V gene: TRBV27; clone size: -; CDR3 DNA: TGTGCCAGCATCTCACTAGCGGACAATACCTACGAGCAGTACTTC; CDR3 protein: CASISLADNTYEQYF
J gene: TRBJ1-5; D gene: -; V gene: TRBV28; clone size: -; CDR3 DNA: TGTGCCAGCAGTCCAGGGGTTAGCAATCAGCCCCAGCATTTT; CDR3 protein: CASSPGVSNQPQHF